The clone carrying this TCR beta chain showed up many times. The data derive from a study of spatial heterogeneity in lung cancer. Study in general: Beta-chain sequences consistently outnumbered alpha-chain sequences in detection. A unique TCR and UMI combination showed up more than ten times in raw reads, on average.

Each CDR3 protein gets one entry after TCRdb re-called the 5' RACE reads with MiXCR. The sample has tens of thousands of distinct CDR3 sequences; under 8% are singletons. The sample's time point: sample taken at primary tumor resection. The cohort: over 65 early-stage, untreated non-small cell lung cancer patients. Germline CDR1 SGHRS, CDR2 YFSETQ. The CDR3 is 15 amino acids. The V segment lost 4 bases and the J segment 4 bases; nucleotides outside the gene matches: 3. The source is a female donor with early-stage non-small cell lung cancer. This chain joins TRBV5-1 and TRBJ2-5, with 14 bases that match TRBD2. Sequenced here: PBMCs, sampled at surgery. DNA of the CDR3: TGCGCCAGCAGCATCGGACTAGCGGGAGGAGAGACCCAGTACTTC. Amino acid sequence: CASSIGLAGGETQYF.